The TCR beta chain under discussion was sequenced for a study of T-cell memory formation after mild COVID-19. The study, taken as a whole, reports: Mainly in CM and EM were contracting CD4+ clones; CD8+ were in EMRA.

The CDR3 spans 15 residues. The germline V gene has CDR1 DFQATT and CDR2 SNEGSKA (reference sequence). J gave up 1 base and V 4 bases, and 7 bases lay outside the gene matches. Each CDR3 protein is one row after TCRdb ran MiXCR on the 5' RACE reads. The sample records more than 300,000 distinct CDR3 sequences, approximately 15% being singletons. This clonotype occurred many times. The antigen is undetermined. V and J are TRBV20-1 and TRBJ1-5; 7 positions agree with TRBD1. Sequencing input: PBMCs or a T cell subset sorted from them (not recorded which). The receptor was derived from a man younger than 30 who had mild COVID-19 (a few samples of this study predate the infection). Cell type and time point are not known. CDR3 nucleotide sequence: TGCAGTGCTAAACGACAGGGAGTAAGCAATCAGCCCCAGCATTTT. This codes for CSAKRQGVSNQPQHF.